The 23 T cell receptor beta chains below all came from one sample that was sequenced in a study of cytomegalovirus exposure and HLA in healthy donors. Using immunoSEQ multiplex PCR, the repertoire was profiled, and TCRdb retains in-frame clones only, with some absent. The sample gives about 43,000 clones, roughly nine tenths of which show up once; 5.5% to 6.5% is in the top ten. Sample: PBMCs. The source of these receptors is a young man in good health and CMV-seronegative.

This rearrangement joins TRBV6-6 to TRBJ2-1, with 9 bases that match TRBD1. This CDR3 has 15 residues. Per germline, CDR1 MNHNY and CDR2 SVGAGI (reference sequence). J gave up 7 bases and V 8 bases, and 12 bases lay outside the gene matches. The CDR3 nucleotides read TGTGCCAGCCTCCCTGGGACAGGGTATTGGAATGAGCAGTTCTTC. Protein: CASLPGTGYWNEQFF.

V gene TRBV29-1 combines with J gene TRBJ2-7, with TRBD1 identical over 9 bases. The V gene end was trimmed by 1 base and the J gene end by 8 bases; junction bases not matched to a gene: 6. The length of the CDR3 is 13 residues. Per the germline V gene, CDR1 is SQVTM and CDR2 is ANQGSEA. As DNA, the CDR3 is TGCAGCGTTGAAGGACAGGGGGGTGGGCAGCAGTACTTC. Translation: CSVEGQGGGQQYF.

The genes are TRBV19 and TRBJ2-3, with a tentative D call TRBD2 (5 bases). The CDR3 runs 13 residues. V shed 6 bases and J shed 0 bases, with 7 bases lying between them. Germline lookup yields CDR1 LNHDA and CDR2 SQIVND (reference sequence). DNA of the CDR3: TGTGCCAGTAGGCGGGTCAGCACAGATACGCAGTATTTT. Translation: CASRRVSTDTQYF.

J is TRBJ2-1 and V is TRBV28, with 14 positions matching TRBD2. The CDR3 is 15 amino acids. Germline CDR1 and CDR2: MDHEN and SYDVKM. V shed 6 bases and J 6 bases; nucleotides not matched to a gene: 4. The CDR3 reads CASSRTSGRFNEQFF. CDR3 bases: TGTGCCAGCAGCAGGACTAGCGGGAGGTTCAATGAGCAGTTCTTC.

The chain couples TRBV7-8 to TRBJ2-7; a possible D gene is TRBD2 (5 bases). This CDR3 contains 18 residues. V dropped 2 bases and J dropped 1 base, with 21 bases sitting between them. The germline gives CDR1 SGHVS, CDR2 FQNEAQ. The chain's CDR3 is CASSLPTRGTLKSYEQYF. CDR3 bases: TGTGCCAGCAGCTTACCTACCCGGGGAACCCTCAAATCCTACGAGCAGTACTTC.

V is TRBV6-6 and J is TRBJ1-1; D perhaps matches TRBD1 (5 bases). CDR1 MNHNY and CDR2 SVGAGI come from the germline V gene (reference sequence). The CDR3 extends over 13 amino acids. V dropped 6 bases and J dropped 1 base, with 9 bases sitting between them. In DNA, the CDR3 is TGTGCCAGCAGACAGGAATGGAACACTGAAGCTTTCTTT. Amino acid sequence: CASRQEWNTEAFF.

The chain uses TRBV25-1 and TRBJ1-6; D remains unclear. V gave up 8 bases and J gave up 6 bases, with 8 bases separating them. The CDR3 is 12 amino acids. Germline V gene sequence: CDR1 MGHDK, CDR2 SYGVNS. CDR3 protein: CASATVNSPLHF. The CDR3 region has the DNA TGTGCCAGCGCAACGGTTAATTCACCCCTCCACTTT.

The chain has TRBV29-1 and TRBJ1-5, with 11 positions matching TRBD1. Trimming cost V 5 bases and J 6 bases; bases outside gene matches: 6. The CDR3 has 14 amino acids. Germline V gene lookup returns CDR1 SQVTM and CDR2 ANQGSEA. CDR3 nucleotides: TGCAGCGTTTCACCCGGGACAGGGGGTCAGCCCCAGCATTTT. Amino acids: CSVSPGTGGQPQHF.

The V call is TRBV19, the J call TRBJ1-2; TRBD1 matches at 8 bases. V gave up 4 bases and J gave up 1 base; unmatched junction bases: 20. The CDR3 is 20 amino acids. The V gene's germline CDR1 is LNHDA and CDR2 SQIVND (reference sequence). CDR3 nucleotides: TGTGCCAGTAGTACGGACAGGGCCCACGCGGACAAATCGATTAACTATGGCTACACCTTC. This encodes CASSTDRAHADKSINYGYTF.

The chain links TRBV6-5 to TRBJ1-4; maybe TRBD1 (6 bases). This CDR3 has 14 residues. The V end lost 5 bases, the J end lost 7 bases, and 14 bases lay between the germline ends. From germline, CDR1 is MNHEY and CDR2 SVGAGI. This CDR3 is CASSTGNLGEKLFF. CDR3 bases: TGTGCCAGCAGTACAGGGAATCTGGGTGAAAAACTGTTTTTT.

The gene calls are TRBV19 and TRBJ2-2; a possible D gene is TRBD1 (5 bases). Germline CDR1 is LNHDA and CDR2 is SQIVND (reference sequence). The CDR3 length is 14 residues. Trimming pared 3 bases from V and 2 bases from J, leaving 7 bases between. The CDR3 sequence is CASSIGQNTGELFF. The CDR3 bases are TGTGCCAGTAGTATCGGACAAAACACCGGGGAGCTGTTTTTT.

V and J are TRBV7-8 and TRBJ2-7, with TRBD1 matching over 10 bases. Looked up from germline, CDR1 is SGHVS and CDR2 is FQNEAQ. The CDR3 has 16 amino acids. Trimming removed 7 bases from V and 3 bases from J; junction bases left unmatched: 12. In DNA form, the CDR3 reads TGTGCCAGCACCCCAAGGGGGACAGGGGTTGGCTACGAGCAGTACTTC. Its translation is CASTPRGTGVGYEQYF.

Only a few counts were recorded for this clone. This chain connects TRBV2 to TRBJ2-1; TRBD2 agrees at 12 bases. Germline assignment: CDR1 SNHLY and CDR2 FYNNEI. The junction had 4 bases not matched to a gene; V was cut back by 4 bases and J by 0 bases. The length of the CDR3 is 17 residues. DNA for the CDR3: TGTGCCAGCAGTGGACTAGCGGGAGAGGGCTCCTACAATGAGCAGTTCTTC. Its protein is CASSGLAGEGSYNEQFF.

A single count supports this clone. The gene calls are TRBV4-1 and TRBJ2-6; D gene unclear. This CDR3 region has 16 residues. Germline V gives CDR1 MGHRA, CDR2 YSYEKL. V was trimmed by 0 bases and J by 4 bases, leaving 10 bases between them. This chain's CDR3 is CASSQDEELGANVLTF. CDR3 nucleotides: TGCGCCAGCAGCCAAGATGAGGAGTTAGGGGCCAACGTCCTGACTTTC.

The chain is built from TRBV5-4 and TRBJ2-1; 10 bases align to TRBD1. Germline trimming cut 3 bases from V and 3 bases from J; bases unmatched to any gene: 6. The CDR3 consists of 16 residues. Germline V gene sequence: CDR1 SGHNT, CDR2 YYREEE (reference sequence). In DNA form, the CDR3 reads TGTGCCAGCAGCTCGAGGGGACAGGGGCTCTACAATGAGCAGTTCTTC. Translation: CASSSRGQGLYNEQFF.

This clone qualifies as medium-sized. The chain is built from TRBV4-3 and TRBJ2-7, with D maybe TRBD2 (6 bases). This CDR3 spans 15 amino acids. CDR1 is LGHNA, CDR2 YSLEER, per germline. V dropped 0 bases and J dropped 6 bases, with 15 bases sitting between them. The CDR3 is CASSQDPGGVGEQYF. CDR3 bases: TGCGCCAGCAGCCAAGACCCTGGAGGGGTTGGCGAGCAGTACTTC.

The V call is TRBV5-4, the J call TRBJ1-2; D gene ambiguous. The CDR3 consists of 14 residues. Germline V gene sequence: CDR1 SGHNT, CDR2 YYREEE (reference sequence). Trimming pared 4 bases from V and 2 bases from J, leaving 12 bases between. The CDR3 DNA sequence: TGTGCCAGCAGCCCGGGAGGCTTGAACTATGGCTACACCTTC. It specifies CASSPGGLNYGYTF. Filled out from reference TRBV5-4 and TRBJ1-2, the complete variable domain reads ETGVTQSPTHLIKTRGQQVTLRCSSQSGHNTVSWYQQALGQGPQFIFQYYREEENGRGNFPPRFSGLQFPNYSSELNVNALELDDSALYLCASSPGGLNYGYTFGSGTRLTVV.

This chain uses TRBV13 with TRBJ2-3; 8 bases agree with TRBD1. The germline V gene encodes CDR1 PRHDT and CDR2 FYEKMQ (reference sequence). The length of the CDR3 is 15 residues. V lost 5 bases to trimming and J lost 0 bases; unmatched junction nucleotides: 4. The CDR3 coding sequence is TGTGCCAGCAGCCCCGGACAGGGCAGCACAGATACGCAGTATTTT. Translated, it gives CASSPGQGSTDTQYF.

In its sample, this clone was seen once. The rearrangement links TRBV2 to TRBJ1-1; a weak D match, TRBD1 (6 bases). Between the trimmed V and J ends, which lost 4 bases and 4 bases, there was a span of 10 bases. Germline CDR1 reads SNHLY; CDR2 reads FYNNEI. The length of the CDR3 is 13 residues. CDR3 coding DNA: TGTGCCAGCAGTGCAGGGGATGGCACTGAAGCTTTCTTT. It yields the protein CASSAGDGTEAFF.

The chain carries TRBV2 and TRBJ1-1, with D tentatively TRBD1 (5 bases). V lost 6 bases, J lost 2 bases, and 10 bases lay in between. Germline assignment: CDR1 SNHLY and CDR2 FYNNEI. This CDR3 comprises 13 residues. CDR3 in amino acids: CASSRRVNTEAFF. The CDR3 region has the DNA TGTGCCAGCAGCCGCAGGGTTAACACTGAAGCTTTCTTT.

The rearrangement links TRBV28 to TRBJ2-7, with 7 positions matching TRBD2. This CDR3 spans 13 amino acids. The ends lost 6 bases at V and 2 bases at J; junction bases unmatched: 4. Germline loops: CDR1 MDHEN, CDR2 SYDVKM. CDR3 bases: TGTGCCAGCAGACTCCGGGGGGCCTACGAGCAGTACTTC. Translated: CASRLRGAYEQYF.

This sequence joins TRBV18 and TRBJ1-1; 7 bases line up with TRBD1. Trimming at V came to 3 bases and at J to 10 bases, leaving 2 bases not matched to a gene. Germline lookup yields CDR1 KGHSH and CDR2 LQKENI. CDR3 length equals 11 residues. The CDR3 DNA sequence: TGTGCCAGCTCACCGAGGGGGCTAGCTTTCTTT. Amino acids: CASSPRGLAFF.

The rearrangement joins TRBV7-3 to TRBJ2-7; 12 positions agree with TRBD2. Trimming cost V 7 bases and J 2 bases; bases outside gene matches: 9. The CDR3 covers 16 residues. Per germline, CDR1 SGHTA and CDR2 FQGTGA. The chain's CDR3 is CASIPPRLAGAYEQYF. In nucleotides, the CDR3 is TGTGCCAGCATTCCCCCCAGACTAGCGGGGGCCTACGAGCAGTACTTC. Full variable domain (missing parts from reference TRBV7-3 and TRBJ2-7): GAGVSQTPSNKVTEKGKYVELRCDPISGHTALYWYRQSLGQGPEFLIYFQGTGAADDSGLPNDRFFAVRPEGSVSTLKIQRTERGDSAVYLCASIPPRLAGAYEQYFGPGTRLTVT.